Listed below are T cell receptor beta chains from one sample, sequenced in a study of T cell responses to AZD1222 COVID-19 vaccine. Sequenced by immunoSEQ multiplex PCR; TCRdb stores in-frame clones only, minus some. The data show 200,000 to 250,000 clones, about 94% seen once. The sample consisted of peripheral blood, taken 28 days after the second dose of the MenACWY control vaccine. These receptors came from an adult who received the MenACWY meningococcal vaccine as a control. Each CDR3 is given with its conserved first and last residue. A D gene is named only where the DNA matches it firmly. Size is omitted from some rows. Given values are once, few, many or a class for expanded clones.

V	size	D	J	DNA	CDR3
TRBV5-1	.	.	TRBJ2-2	TGCGCCAGCAGCTTGGACAACACCGGGGAGCTGTTTTTT	CASSLDNTGELFF
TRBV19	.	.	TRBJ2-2	TGTGCCAGTACGTGGGACACCGGGGAGCTGTTTTTT	CASTWDTGELFF
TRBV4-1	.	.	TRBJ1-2	TGCGCCAGCAGCCAATTTTACGAGGGACTGAACTATGGCTACACCTTC	CASSQFYEGLNYGYTF
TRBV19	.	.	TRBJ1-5	TGTGCCAGTAGTATAGATCATGGGAAGTTCAAGCATTTT	CASSIDHGKFKHF
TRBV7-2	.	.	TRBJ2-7	TGTGCCAGCAGCTTGCAGACAGATTACGAGCAGTACTTC	CASSLQTDYEQYF
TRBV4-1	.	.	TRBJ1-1	TGCGCCAGCAGCCGCATCGACGCAGGGGCCCCTGAAGCTTTCTTT	CASSRIDAGAPEAFF
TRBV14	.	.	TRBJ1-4	TGTGCCAGCAGCCAAGATGGGGCAACTAATGAAAAACTGTTTTTT	CASSQDGATNEKLFF
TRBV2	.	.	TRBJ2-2	TGTGCCAGCAGTGATGGGGGTCTGGGGACCGGGGAGCTGTTTTTT	CASSDGGLGTGELFF
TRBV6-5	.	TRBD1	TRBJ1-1	TGTGCCAGCAGGCTGGGGACAGCGCTTGAAGCTTTCTTT	CASRLGTALEAFF
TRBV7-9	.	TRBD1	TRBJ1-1	TGTGCCAGCAGCTTGGGGGACAGGGGGCGCGGAACTGAAGCTTTCTTT	CASSLGDRGRGTEAFF
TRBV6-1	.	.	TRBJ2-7	TGTGCCAGCAGTGAGCGGGACCCCTACGAGCAGTACTTC	CASSERDPYEQYF
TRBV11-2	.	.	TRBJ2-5	TGTGCCAGCAGCGACGGGCCGTCTGAGCGGGAGACCCAGTACTTC	CASSDGPSERETQYF
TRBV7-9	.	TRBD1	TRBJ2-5	TGTGCCAGCAGCTTAACCGGGACAGGGCACCAAGAGACCCAGTACTTC	CASSLTGTGHQETQYF
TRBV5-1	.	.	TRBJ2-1	TGCGCCAGCAGCTTGGCCGAACTAGGTTCCAATGAGCAGTTCTTC	CASSLAELGSNEQFF
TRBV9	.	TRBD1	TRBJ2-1	TGTGCCAGCAGCGTAGGGGAGGGACAGGGATATTACAATGAGCAGTTCTTC	CASSVGEGQGYYNEQFF
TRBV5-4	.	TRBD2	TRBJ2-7	TGTGCCAGCAGCTTCCCACTAGCGCCGAGTCATAACGAGCAGTACTTC	CASSFPLAPSHNEQYF
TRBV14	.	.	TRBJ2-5	TGTGCCAGCAGCCAAGATTGGGGATTCCAAGAGACCCAGTACTTC	CASSQDWGFQETQYF
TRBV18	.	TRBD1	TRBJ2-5	TGTGCCAGCTCACCAAGGGACAGAAAAGAGACCCAGTACTTC	CASSPRDRKETQYF
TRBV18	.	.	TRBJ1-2	TGTGCCAGCTCACCGGGGGATGGCTACACCTTC	CASSPGDGYTF
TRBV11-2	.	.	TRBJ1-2	TGTGCCAGCAGCCCTCGTTGGGAGTCTGGCTACACCTTC	CASSPRWESGYTF
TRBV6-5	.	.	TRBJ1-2	TGTGCCAGCAGTTACTCTCCACAGCACAGGGCTGGCTACACCTTC	CASSYSPQHRAGYTF
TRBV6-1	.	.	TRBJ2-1	TGTGCCAGCAGTGAATCGTCTGCCTCCTACAATGAGCAGTTCTTC	CASSESSASYNEQFF
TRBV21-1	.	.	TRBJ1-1	TGTGCCAGCAGCAAAGGGTACGGGACAGACTTGCCTGAAGCTTTCTTT	CASSKGYGTDLPEAFF
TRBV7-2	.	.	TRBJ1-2	TGTGCCAGCAGCTTAGCAGCCGGGACACGGAACTATGGCTACACCTTC	CASSLAAGTRNYGYTF
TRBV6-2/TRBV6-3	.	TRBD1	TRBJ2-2	TGTGCCAGCAGTGATACTAGACCGGGACAGGGCCCCGCGGTCGGGGAGCTGTTTTTT	CASSDTRPGQGPAVGELFF
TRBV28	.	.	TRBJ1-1	TGTGCCAGCAGTTTTAGCACTGAAGCTTTCTTT	CASSFSTEAFF
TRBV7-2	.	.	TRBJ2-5	TGTGCCAGCAGCTTAGGGGGGGCCCGGGAGACCCAGTACTTC	CASSLGGARETQYF
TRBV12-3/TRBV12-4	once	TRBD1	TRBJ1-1	TGTGCCAGCAGTTTCACAGGGGGGACTGAAGCTTTCTTT	CASSFTGGTEAFF
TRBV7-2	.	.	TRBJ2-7	TGTGCCAGCAGCTTTAAACCCCCCGAGCAGTACTTC	CASSFKPPEQYF
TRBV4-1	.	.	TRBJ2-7	TGCGCCAGCAGCCAAGCGTGGGAGCGCTACGAGCAGTACTTC	CASSQAWERYEQYF
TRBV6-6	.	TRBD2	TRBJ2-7	TGTGCCAGCGAACTAGCGGAGGGGGGGTACGAGCAGTACTTC	CASELAEGGYEQYF
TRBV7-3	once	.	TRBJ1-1	TGTGCCAGCAGCCCTGACCGGGGCATTTCCACTGAAGCTTTCTTT	CASSPDRGISTEAFF
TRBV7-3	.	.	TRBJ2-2	TGTGCCAGCAGAGGCACCGGGGAGCTGTTTTTT	CASRGTGELFF
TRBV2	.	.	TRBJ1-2	TGTGCCAGCAGTGATCCGGGCCAAACCAACTATGGCTACACCTTC	CASSDPGQTNYGYTF
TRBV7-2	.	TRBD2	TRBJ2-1	TGTGCCAGCAGCACCCAGGGACTAGCAGGAGATGAGCAGTTCTTC	CASSTQGLAGDEQFF
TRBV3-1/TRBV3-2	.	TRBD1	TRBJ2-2	TGTGCCAGCAGCCCCGGGACAGGGTTTAGCGGGGAGCTGTTTTTT	CASSPGTGFSGELFF
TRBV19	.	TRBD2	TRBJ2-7	TGTGCCAGTAGTATGGGAAGGGGCCTAGCGGGGACCTACGAGCAGTACTTC	CASSMGRGLAGTYEQYF
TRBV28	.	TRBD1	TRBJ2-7	TGTGCCAGCAGTTTCGGGACAGGGGGGGAGTACGAGCAGTACTTC	CASSFGTGGEYEQYF
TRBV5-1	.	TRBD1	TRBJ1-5	TGCGCCAGCAGCTTGGAGGGGGCAGGTCAGCCCCAGCATTTT	CASSLEGAGQPQHF
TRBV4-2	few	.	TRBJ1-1	TGTGCCAGCAGCCAAGACGGGGGGATGAACACTGAAGCTTTCTTT	CASSQDGGMNTEAFF
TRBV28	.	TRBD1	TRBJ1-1	TGTGCCAGCAGATCAACAGGGGCGGGGACTGAAGCTTTCTTT	CASRSTGAGTEAFF
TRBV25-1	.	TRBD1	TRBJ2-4	TGTGCCAGCTCCCTAGGGGGCGGCGGCATTCAGTACTTC	CASSLGGGGIQYF
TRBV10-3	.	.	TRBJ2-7	TGTGCCATCAGTGAGTATGGGGGCGAGAACGAGCAGTACTTC	CAISEYGGENEQYF
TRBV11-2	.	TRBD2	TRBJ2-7	TGTGCCAGCAGCCCAATGGGGGGGTTGAGCTCCTACGAGCAGTACTTC	CASSPMGGLSSYEQYF
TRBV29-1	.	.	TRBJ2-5	TGCAGCGTCGAACGGTCGGTCTGGGAGACCCAGTACTTC	CSVERSVWETQYF
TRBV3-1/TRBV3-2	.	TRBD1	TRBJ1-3	TGTGCCAGCAGCCCGCACCGGGACAGGACCTCTGGAAACACCATATATTTT	CASSPHRDRTSGNTIYF
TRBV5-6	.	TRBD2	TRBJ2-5	TGTGCCAGCAGCTTCCAAGCGGGAGGGCCACGGGAGACCCAGTACTTC	CASSFQAGGPRETQYF
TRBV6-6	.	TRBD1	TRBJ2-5	TGTGCCAGCAGTCCGACAGGGTCCCAAGAGACCCAGTACTTC	CASSPTGSQETQYF
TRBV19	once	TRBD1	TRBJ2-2	TGTGCCAGTAGAATGCGACAGGGACGAAACACCGGGGAGCTGTTTTTT	CASRMRQGRNTGELFF
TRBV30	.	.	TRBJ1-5	TGTGCCTGGAGTCCCTATAGCAATCAGCCCCAGCATTTT	CAWSPYSNQPQHF
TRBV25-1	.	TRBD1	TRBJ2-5	TGTGCCAGCACGCTACCGGGACAGGGAGGCGAGACCCAGTACTTC	CASTLPGQGGETQYF
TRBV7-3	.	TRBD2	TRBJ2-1	TGTGCCAGCAGCACCATTTTAGCGGGAGGGCAAATTGAGCAGTTCTTC	CASSTILAGGQIEQFF
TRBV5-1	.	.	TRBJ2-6	TGCGCCAGCAGCTTATCCTTCTCTGGGGCCAACGTCCTGACTTTC	CASSLSFSGANVLTF
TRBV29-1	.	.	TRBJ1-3	TGCAGCGTTGAAGCCCCAACACCACGCTCTGGAAACACCATATATTTT	CSVEAPTPRSGNTIYF